The 15 T cell receptor beta chains in this list originate from one sample, sequenced in a study of shared T cell receptors in the human thymus. Clones were sequenced by immunoSEQ multiplex PCR, and TCRdb holds only the in-frame ones, with some missing. Here the sample spans about 660,000 clones, around 87% being singletons. The data also belong to a second study, concerning human thymus T cells.

Sequencing used thymocytes. These receptors originate from a boy under three years old with a congenital heart defect.

This rearrangement joins TRBV11-2 to TRBJ1-2, with a possible D match to TRBD1 (6 bases). Germline CDR1 reads SGHAT; CDR2 reads FQNNGV. Trimming stripped 1 base from V and 4 bases from J, with 19 bases between. There are 17 residues in the CDR3. The chain's CDR3 is CASSLVGTSGRCYGYTF. The CDR3 coding sequence is TGTGCCAGCAGCTTAGTCGGGACAAGCGGTCGGTGCTATGGCTACACCTTC. Complete variable domain (other parts from reference TRBV11-2 and TRBJ1-2): EAGVAQSPRYKIIEKRQSVAFWCNPISGHATLYWYQQILGQGPKLLIQFQNNGVVDDSQLPKDRFSAERLKGVDSTLKIQPAKLEDSAVYLCASSLVGTSGRCYGYTFGSGTRLTVV.

The genes are TRBV5-6 and TRBJ2-5; the D gene is possibly TRBD2 (5 bases). The V gene lost 4 bases and the J gene lost 5 bases, with 15 bases spanning the gap. There are 14 residues in the CDR3. Looked up from germline, CDR1 is SGHDT and CDR2 is YYEEEE. CDR3 amino acids: CASSATTISETQYF. DNA for the CDR3: TGTGCCAGCAGCGCGACGACTATATCTGAGACCCAGTACTTC.

This chain links TRBV5-1 with TRBJ2-5, with TRBD2 identical over 9 bases. Germline CDR1 SGHRS, CDR2 YFSETQ. The CDR3 length is 19 residues. V lost 0 bases to trimming and J lost 2 bases; unmatched junction nucleotides: 14. In nucleotides, the CDR3 is TGCGCCAGCAGCTTGGGGCCTAGCGGGATCTCCACTCCTCAAGAGACCCAGTACTTC. Its protein product is CASSLGPSGISTPQETQYF.

This chain joins TRBV19 and TRBJ2-3; TRBD1 matches at 9 bases. CDR3 length: 16 residues. V gave up 4 bases and J gave up 4 bases; unmatched junction bases: 9. CDR1 is LNHDA and CDR2 is SQIVND in the germline V gene (reference sequence). The CDR3 nucleotides are TGTGCCAGTAGTACGGGGGACAGGGTAGGGGCAGATACGCAGTATTTT. This encodes CASSTGDRVGADTQYF.

This clone came up once. The J gene is TRBJ2-7, the V gene TRBV5-4, with 9 bases fitting TRBD1. The J segment lost 2 bases and the V segment lost 3 bases, leaving 21 bases of the junction unmatched. Germline CDR1 SGHNT, CDR2 YYREEE (reference sequence). This CDR3 has 20 amino acids. This CDR3 is CASSWDTGTGRTPSPYEQYF. CDR3 sequence (DNA): TGTGCCAGCAGCTGGGACACCGGGACAGGGAGGACCCCTTCCCCCTACGAGCAGTACTTC.

With regard to this clone: A junction boundary mismatches the germline segment, possibly from a read error. The CDR3 DNA is TGTGCCAGCACCACCCGGTGGGGGCCCTATAATTCCCCCCTCCACTTT. It is translated as CASTTRWGPYNSPLHF. The chain joins TRBV7-2 to TRBJ1-6; a possible D gene is TRBD1 (6 bases). CDR1 SGHTA and CDR2 FQGNSA come from the germline V gene. The CDR3 sequence is 16 residues long.

The chain has TRBV7-9 and TRBJ2-3, with 14 bases matching TRBD2. V was clipped by 5 bases and J by 5 bases; unmatched bases: 6. The CDR3 contains 16 residues. The V gene's germline CDR1 is SEHNR and CDR2 FQNEAQ (reference sequence). The CDR3 region has the DNA TGTGCCAGCAGCCTGTGGGGACTAGCGGGAGTAGATACGCAGTATTTT. It is translated as CASSLWGLAGVDTQYF. Full variable domain (rest looked up from reference TRBV7-9 and TRBJ2-3): DTGVSQNPRHKITKRGQNVTFRCDPISEHNRLYWYRQTLGQGPEFLTYFQNEAQLEKSRLLSDRFSAERPKGSFSTLEIQRTEQGDSAMYLCASSLWGLAGVDTQYFGPGTRLTVL.

This clone was seen a single time. The V and J genes are TRBV25-1 and TRBJ2-1; TRBD2 matches at 11 bases. Germline-derived CDR1 and CDR2 are MGHDK and SYGVNS. After removal of 7 bases from V and 6 bases from J, the junction contained 2 bases not matched to a gene. This CDR3 spans 13 amino acids. The CDR3 protein is CASMTSGANEQFF. CDR3 nucleotides: TGTGCCAGCATGACTAGCGGGGCCAATGAGCAGTTCTTC.

V and J are TRBV2 and TRBJ2-5; 11 bases match TRBD2. J gave up 7 bases and V 11 bases, and 15 bases lay outside the gene matches. The germline CDR1 and CDR2 sequences are SNHLY and FYNNEI. The CDR3 is made up of 15 amino acids. CDR3 DNA: TGTGCCTTCAAGTCGGGACTAGCGGCTTGGGGGACCCAGTACTTC. Residues: CAFKSGLAAWGTQYF.

The chain uses TRBV28 and TRBJ1-1; D not certain. From germline, CDR1 is MDHEN and CDR2 SYDVKM. This CDR3 has 14 residues. V was cut by 1 base and J by 5 bases, with 11 bases left in between. As DNA, the CDR3 is TGTGCCAGCAGTTTATTGTCCGGGGAAACTGAAGCTTTCTTT. Translation: CASSLLSGETEAFF. Together with reference TRBV28 and TRBJ1-1, the CDR3 gives the full variable domain: DVKVTQSSRYLVKRTGEKVFLECVQDMDHENMFWYRQDPGLGLRLIYFSYDVKMKEKGDIPEGYSVSREKKERFSLILESASTNQTSMYLCASSLLSGETEAFFGQGTRLTVV.

The chain combines TRBV11-3 with TRBJ2-1, with TRBD1 matching over 8 bases. CDR3 length equals 16 residues. V dropped 5 bases and J dropped 3; count of bases not matched to a gene: 9. Germline CDR1 and CDR2: SGHNT and YENEEA. CDR3: CASSTAGTGDYNEQFF. The DNA of the CDR3 is TGTGCCAGCAGCACCGCCGGGACAGGAGACTACAATGAGCAGTTCTTC.

This chain connects TRBV7-6 to TRBJ2-2; unclear D gene. CDR1 and CDR2 from the germline V gene are SGHVS and FNYEAQ. This CDR3 is 14 amino acids long. Trimming stripped 3 bases from V and 2 bases from J, with 7 bases between. DNA of the CDR3: TGTGCCAGCAGCTTTAGCAGAAACACCGGGGAGCTGTTTTTT. Translating it yields CASSFSRNTGELFF.

The V call is TRBV5-1, the J call TRBJ2-3; D may be TRBD1 (6 bases). The V end was cut by 0 bases, the J end by 1 base, with 15 bases between. The CDR3 loop spans 17 amino acids. Germline loops: CDR1 SGHRS, CDR2 YFSETQ. CDR3 protein: CASSLGGLNGRTDTQYF. DNA for the CDR3: TGCGCCAGCAGCTTGGGGGGGCTGAACGGACGCACAGATACGCAGTATTTT.

J is TRBJ2-6 and V is TRBV28; 7 bases are a match to TRBD1. In germline, CDR1 is MDHEN, CDR2 SYDVKM. The CDR3 has 16 amino acids. V lost 3 bases and J lost 1; bases outside the gene matches: 3. CDR3 DNA sequence: TGTGCCAGCAGTTTGGGACAGCTTTCTGGGGCCAACGTCCTGACTTTC. Encoded protein: CASSLGQLSGANVLTF.

This clone was counted between two and nine times. V gene TRBV10-3 combines with J gene TRBJ2-7; 12 bases are a match to TRBD2. V trimming: 7 bases; J trimming: 4 bases; junction bases outside the gene matches: 14. The germline V gene has CDR1 ENHRY and CDR2 SYGVKD. The CDR3 is made up of 17 amino acids. CDR3 amino acids: CAIMGGARLAGVYEQYF. The DNA for the CDR3 is TGTGCCATCATGGGGGGCGCGAGACTAGCGGGAGTGTACGAGCAGTACTTC.